This T cell receptor (beta chain) is from a study of T cells in localized non-small cell lung cancer. Broader study findings: There was an association of higher blood T cell density with longer overall survival. Owing to sequencing of a solitary tumor region, heterogeneity cannot be discounted. Median around 56 top-100 tumor clones were shared with paired adjacent lung.

In the case of this clone: As yet, its antigen is unknown. This same CDR3 is encoded by further DNA sequences in the sample.

The CDR3 loop spans 14 amino acids. V dropped 0 bases and J dropped 3 bases, with 5 bases sitting between them. The V gene's germline CDR1 is KGHSH and CDR2 LQKENI. Clones were read by immunoSEQ multiplex PCR, and TCRdb kept only the in-frame ones, dropping some. The sample has 52,000 or so clones, roughly 83% seen once. The rearrangement links TRBV18 to TRBJ2-2, with D perhaps given as TRBD1 or TRBD2 (5 bases each). Sample: peripheral blood mononuclear cells, taken before any cancer treatment. The clonotype comes from a man between 35 and 75 years old with stage III lung adenocarcinoma. CDR3 in amino acids: CASSPPGDTGELFF. As DNA, the CDR3 is TGTGCCAGCTCACCACCGGGGGACACCGGGGAGCTGTTTTTT.